The clone carrying this T cell receptor beta chain appeared a single time. This sample is part of a study of CD8 T cells in Susac syndrome. CDR3 size: 14 residues. The V gene lost 4 bases and the J gene lost 2 bases, with 13 bases spanning the gap. In germline, CDR1 is SGHRS, CDR2 YFSETQ. cDNA came from about 0.51 to 1 ug RNA primed by random hexamers. TCRdb called the immunoSEQ multiplex PCR reads again in MiXCR, with one record for every CDR3 protein. This table holds approximately 150,000 distinct CDR3 sequences, 90% to 95% found once. Source material: CD4+ T cells from PBMCs. The TCR sequence derives from a human donor with multiple sclerosis. The chain couples TRBV5-1 to TRBJ2-7; possibly TRBD2 for D (6 bases). In DNA form, the CDR3 reads TGCGCCAGCAGCCAAGCGGCGGGGACCTACGAGCAGTACTTC. Its protein is CASSQAAGTYEQYF.